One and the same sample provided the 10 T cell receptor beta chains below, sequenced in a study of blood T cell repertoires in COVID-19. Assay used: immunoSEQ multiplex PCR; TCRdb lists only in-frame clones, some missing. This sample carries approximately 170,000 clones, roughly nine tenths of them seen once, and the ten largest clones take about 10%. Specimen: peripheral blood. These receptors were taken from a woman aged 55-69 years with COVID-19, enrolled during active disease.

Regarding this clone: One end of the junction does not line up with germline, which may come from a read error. In DNA form, the CDR3 reads TGTGCCAGCAGCCTAGACAGGGTGAACACTGAAGCTTTCTTT. This encodes CASSLDRVNTEAFF. The chain carries TRBV11-2 and TRBJ1-1; 7 bases are shared with TRBD1. The CDR3 is made up of 14 amino acids. Germline V gene lookup returns CDR1 SGHAT and CDR2 FQNNGV.

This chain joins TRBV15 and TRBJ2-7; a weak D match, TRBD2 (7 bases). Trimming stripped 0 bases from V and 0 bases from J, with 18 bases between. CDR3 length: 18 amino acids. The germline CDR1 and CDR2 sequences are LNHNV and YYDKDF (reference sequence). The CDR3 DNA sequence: TGTGCCACCAGCAGAGAATCCAGGGGAGGGGTCAGCTCCTACGAGCAGTACTTC. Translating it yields CATSRESRGGVSSYEQYF.

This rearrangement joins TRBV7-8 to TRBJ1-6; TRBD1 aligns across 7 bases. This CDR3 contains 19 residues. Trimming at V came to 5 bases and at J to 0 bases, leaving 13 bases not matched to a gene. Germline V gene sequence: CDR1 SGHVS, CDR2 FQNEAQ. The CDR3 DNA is TGTGCCAGCAGCGTACGAAGGGGGGACAGCATCTCCTATAATTCACCCCTCCACTTT. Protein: CASSVRRGDSISYNSPLHF.

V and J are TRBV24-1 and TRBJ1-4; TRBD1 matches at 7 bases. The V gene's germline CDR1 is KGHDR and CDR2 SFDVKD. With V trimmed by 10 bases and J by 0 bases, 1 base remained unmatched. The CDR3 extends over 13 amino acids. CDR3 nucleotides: TGTGCCACACAGGGGACAACTAATGAAAAACTGTTTTTT. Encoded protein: CATQGTTNEKLFF.

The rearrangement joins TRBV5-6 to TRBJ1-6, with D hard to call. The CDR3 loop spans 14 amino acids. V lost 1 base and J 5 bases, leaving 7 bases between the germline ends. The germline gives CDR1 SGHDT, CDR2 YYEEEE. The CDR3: CASSLTVHNSPLHF. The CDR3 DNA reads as TGTGCCAGCAGCTTGACGGTTCATAATTCACCCCTCCACTTT.

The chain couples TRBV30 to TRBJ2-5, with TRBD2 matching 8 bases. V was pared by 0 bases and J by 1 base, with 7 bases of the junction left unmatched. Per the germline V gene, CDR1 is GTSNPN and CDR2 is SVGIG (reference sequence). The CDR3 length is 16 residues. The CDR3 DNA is TGTGCCTGGAGTGTACTGGGCGGGAGGCCCCAAGAGACCCAGTACTTC. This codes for CAWSVLGGRPQETQYF.

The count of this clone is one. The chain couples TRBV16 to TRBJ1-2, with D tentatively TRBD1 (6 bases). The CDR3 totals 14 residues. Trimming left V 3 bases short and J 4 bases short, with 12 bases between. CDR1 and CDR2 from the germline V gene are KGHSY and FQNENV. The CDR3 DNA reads TGTGCCAGCAGCCACAACACAGGGACCTATGGCTACACCTTC. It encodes CASSHNTGTYGYTF.

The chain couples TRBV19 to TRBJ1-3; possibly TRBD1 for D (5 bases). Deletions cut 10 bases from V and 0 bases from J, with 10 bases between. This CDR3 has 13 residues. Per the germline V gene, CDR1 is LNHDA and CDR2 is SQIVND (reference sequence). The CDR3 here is CATRQYSGNTIYF. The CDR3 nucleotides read TGTGCCACCAGACAGTACTCTGGAAACACCATATATTTT. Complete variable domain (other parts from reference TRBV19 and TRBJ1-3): DGGITQSPKYLFRKEGQNVTLSCEQNLNHDAMYWYRQDPGQGLRLIYYSQIVNDFQKGDIAEGYSVSREKKESFPLTVTSAQKNPTAFYLCATRQYSGNTIYFGEGSWLTVV.

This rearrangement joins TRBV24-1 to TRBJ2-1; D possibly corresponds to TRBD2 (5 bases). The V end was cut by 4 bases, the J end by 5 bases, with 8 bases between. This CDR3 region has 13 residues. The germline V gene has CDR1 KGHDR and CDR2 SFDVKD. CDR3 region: CATSELVNNEQFF. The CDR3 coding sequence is TGTGCCACCAGTGAACTAGTGAACAATGAGCAGTTCTTC.

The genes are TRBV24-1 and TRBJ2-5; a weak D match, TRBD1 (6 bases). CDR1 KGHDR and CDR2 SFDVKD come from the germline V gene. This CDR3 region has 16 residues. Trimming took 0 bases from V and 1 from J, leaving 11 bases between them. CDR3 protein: CATSDLGTRGQETQYF. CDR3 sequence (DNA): TGTGCCACCAGTGATTTGGGCACCAGGGGCCAAGAGACCCAGTACTTC.